The rows below give T cell receptor beta chains drawn from one sample of a study of spatial heterogeneity in lung cancer. TCRdb analysed the 5' RACE reads with MiXCR anew, one entry per CDR3 protein. The sample yields roughly 110,000 distinct CDR3 sequences, 9.5% to 14% seen once. Source: PBMCs, taken at follow-up. All receptors derive from a female donor with early-stage non-small cell lung cancer. Both conserved end residues are part of each CDR3. A D gene is named only where the DNA matches it firmly. Size values are once, few and many counts, or a class for expanded clones, and some rows have none.

TRBV5-1	many	TRBJ1-1	-	TGCGCCAGCAGCTTTGGTGGAACTGAAGCTTTCTTT	CASSFGGTEAFF
TRBV7-3	many	TRBJ2-3	-	TGTGCCAGCAGCTTCGGGGGAGATACGCAGTATTTT	CASSFGGDTQYF
TRBV7-3	many	TRBJ2-1	-	TGTGCCAGCAGCTCCTCGAACAAGCGGCCCGATGAGCAGTTCTTC	CASSSSNKRPDEQFF
TRBV15	few	TRBJ1-1	-	TGTGCCACCAGGCCGGGGGAGTACACTGAAGCTTTCTTT	CATRPGEYTEAFF
TRBV2	-	TRBJ2-1	-	TGTGCCAGCAGTCCCAGACCGTTCCTCAATGAGCAGTTCTTC	CASSPRPFLNEQFF
TRBV27	-	TRBJ2-2	-	TGTGCCAGCGGTAGACAGCGGCGTACCGGGGAGCTGTTTTTT	CASGRQRRTGELFF
TRBV20-1	-	TRBJ1-2	-	TGCAGTGCTAGGACAGGATATGGCTACACCTTC	CSARTGYGYTF
TRBV3-1	many	TRBJ2-2	-	TGTGCCAGCAGAAACCCTAGCCCTTTCCCCGGGGAGCTGTTTTTT	CASRNPSPFPGELFF
TRBV28	many	TRBJ2-5	-	TGTGCCAGCAGCCCGTACAGGGGGGGACACCAAGAGACCCAGTACTTC	CASSPYRGGHQETQYF
TRBV28	-	TRBJ2-5	-	TGTGCCAGCAGACAGGGGGGGGAAGAGACCCAGTACTTC	CASRQGGEETQYF
TRBV7-2	few	TRBJ2-1	TRBD2	TGTGCCAGCAAGGCTAGCGGATTTTCCTACAATGAGCAGTTCTTC	CASKASGFSYNEQFF
TRBV7-9	-	TRBJ1-1	-	TGTGCCAGCAACTTAGAGCTAATGAACACTGAAGCTTTCTTT	CASNLELMNTEAFF
TRBV5-1	-	TRBJ2-7	TRBD2	TGCGCCAGCAGCAACCCTAGCGGGACCGACGAGCAGTACTTC	CASSNPSGTDEQYF
TRBV19	-	TRBJ2-3	-	TGTGCCAGTAGTACTTGGACGGGACGTCCGGATACGCAGTATTTT	CASSTWTGRPDTQYF
TRBV19	-	TRBJ1-1	-	TGTGCCAGTAGTCTCGACAGGCCGGCGAACACTGAAGCTTTCTTT	CASSLDRPANTEAFF
TRBV7-9	-	TRBJ2-7	TRBD2	TGTGCCAGCTCTCTAGCGGAAGACTACGAGCAGTACTTC	CASSLAEDYEQYF
TRBV9	many	TRBJ2-5	-	TGTGCCAGCAATGCGCGGGATGTTCAAGAGACCCAGTACTTC	CASNARDVQETQYF
TRBV10-3	many	TRBJ2-1	TRBD1	TGTGCCATCAGTGAGCCAGACAGGGGGCGTTTGAATTCGGGTTCCTACAATGAGCAGTTCTTC	CAISEPDRGRLNSGSYNEQFF
TRBV4-3	-	TRBJ2-5	-	TGCGCCAGCAGCCAAGGACCCCAAGAGACCCAGTACTTC	CASSQGPQETQYF
TRBV6-2/TRBV6-3	-	TRBJ2-5	TRBD1	TGTGCCAGCAGTTACGGGGACAGTCGGGAGACCCAGTACTTC	CASSYGDSRETQYF
TRBV18	few	TRBJ1-1	-	TGTGCCAGCTCACCGCCGGGACCAGGGAGGGGTGAAGCTTTCTTT	CASSPPGPGRGEAFF
TRBV18	-	TRBJ2-5	-	TGTGCCAGCTCACCACAAGGAGGTTCCCAAGAGACCCAGTACTTC	CASSPQGGSQETQYF
TRBV28	many	TRBJ2-7	TRBD1	TGTGCCAGCAGATCGACAGGGTCCTACGAGCAGTACTTC	CASRSTGSYEQYF
TRBV29-1	-	TRBJ2-3	-	TGCAGCGTTGAAGAGGGTTTAGATACGCAGTATTTT	CSVEEGLDTQYF
TRBV14	few	TRBJ2-4	TRBD1	TGTGCCAGCAGCCAAGAATTGACAGGGGTCAAAAACATTCAGTACTTC	CASSQELTGVKNIQYF
TRBV15	-	TRBJ2-2	-	TGTGCCACCAGCAGTTATTCCGCGAACACCGGGGAGCTGTTTTTT	CATSSYSANTGELFF
TRBV29-1	-	TRBJ2-5	-	TGCAGCGTTGAAGATCGAGGAGGGAAGGAGACCCAGTACTTC	CSVEDRGGKETQYF
TRBV4-2	many	TRBJ1-1	TRBD1	TGTGCCAGCAGATCCGACGGACAGGGGTTGAAGGCTGAAGCTTTCTTT	CASRSDGQGLKAEAFF
TRBV28	many	TRBJ1-1	-	TGTGCCAGCATGGGGAACACTGAAGCTTTCTTT	CASMGNTEAFF
TRBV10-2	few	TRBJ2-2	TRBD2	TGCGCCAGCAGTGGGAGGTCTAGCGGGAACACCGGGGAGCTGTTTTTT	CASSGRSSGNTGELFF
TRBV12-3/TRBV12-4	-	TRBJ1-4	-	TGTGCCACCGGCCGGGACGGAAGGAATAATGAAAAACTGTTTTTT	CATGRDGRNNEKLFF
TRBV24-1	many	TRBJ2-3	-	TGTGCCACCAGTGATTTCGGGATCGGAGGCGCAGATACGCAGTATTTT	CATSDFGIGGADTQYF
TRBV6-2/TRBV6-3	many	TRBJ1-1	TRBD1	TGTGCCAGCCTGCCCGGTGCGTGGACAGGGAGGACTGAAGCTTTCTTT	CASLPGAWTGRTEAFF
TRBV7-9	-	TRBJ2-7	TRBD2	TGTGCCAGCACCAAAGGTGGCGGGAGACCCTACGAGCAGTACTTC	CASTKGGGRPYEQYF